Following are 5 T cell receptor beta chains from one sample sequenced in a study of blood T cell repertoires in COVID-19. TCRdb keeps only in-frame clones here, not all; method: immunoSEQ multiplex PCR. This sample has roughly 110,000 clones, with around 90% found just once. The material sequenced was peripheral blood. These receptors originate from a man between 35 and 55 years old with active or convalescent COVID-19.

The V gene is TRBV18, the J gene TRBJ2-1; TRBD1 agrees at 7 bases. This CDR3 is 15 amino acids long. Germline CDR1 is KGHSH and CDR2 is LQKENI. V lost 0 bases and J lost 5; bases outside the gene matches: 4. The CDR3 DNA is TGTGCCAGCTCACCACCCGAGACAGGGCACAATGAGCAGTTCTTC. It encodes CASSPPETGHNEQFF.

V and J are TRBV7-3 and TRBJ2-3, with D maybe TRBD2 (6 bases). V gave up 6 bases and J gave up 5 bases, with 9 bases separating them. The CDR3 is 12 residues long. Germline lookup yields CDR1 SGHTA and CDR2 FQGTGA. The CDR3 DNA reads as TGTGCCAGCAGTGGAGCGGGAGATACGCAGTATTTT. Translation gives CASSGAGDTQYF.

The DNA of the CDR3 is TGCGCCAGCAGCTTGGCGGGTCCCTACGAAGCTTTCTTT. Its translation: CASSLAGPYEAFF. V is TRBV5-1 and J is TRBJ1-1; D gene unclear. The ends were cut back, 0 bases at V and 8 bases at J, with 11 bases in the middle. The germline V gene encodes CDR1 SGHRS and CDR2 YFSETQ. CDR3 length equals 13 residues.

The CDR3 is CASSKGVSGSEETQYF. CDR3 DNA: TGTGCCAGCAGCAAAGGGGTGTCGGGGTCGGAAGAGACCCAGTACTTC. The chain couples TRBV7-9 to TRBJ2-5; either TRBD1 or TRBD2 may fit D (5 bases each). Trimming removed 5 bases at V and 3 bases at J, with 19 bases between. CDR3 length equals 16 residues. The V gene's germline CDR1 is SEHNR and CDR2 FQNEAQ (reference sequence).

The chain links TRBV5-1 to TRBJ1-6, with TRBD1 matching 7 bases. The CDR3 totals 14 residues. V shed 2 bases, J shed 10 bases, and the junction held 6 bases outside the gene matches. CDR1 and CDR2 from the germline V gene are SGHRS and YFSETQ. As DNA, the CDR3 is TGCGCCAGCAGCTTCGACAGGGCGGGATCACCCCTCCACTTT. As protein: CASSFDRAGSPLHF.